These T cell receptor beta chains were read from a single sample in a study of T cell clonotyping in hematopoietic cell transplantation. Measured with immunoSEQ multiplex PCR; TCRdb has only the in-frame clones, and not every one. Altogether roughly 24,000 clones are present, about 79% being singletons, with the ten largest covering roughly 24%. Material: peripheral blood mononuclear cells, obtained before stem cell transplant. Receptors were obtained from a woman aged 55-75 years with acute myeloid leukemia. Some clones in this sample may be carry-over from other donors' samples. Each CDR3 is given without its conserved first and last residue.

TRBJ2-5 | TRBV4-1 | ASSQAPGTGGTQY
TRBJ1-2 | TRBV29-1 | STGPGTGDYGYT
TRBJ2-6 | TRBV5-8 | ASSLVIGLAGANVLT
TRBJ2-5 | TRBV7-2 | ASSFGETQY
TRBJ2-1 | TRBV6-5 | ASRYYLSSYNEQF
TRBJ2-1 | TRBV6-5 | ATQSGRSSYNEQF
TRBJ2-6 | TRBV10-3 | AISGANVLT
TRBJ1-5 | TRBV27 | ASSLSSNQPQH
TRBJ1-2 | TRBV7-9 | ASSFSGNDGYT
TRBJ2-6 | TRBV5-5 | ASSNKQGVWPGANVLT
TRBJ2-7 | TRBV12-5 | ASGADKSYEQY
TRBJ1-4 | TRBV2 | ASSLLGFNEKLF
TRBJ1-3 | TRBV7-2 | ASSPDRAGNTIY
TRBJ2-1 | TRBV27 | ASSRTGHEQF
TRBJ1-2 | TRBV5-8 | ASSLDRGRGGYT
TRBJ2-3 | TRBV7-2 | ASSLDFGRGLEY
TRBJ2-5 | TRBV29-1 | SVARDRQETQY
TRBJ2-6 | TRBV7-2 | ASSLVGLADPGANVLT
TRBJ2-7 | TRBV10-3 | AIRDRGREQY
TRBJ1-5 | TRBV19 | ASNQQGTLNQPQH
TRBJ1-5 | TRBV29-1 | SVLGQGINQPQH
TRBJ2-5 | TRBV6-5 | ASSYGGGPQETQY
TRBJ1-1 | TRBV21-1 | ASSKALRPFNTEAF
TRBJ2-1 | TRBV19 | ASSMASGSSYNEQF
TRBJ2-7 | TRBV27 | ASSGRREPVEQY
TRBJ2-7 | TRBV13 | ASSQGLHEQY
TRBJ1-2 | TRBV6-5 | ASSYDNYGYT
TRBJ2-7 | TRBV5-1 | ASSLGLAGVSEQY
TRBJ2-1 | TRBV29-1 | SVQGGRRSDEQF
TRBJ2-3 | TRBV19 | ASRQSGDTQY
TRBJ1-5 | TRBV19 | ASSIDLSTGLNQPQH
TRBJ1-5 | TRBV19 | ASSTGEGQPQH
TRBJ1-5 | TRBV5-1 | ASSLEGQPQH
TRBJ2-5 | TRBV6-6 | ASSRREQETQY
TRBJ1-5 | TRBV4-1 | ASSPPSGTGSSANQPQH
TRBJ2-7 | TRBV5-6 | ASSREAYEQY
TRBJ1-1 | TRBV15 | ATSIGNRVANTEAF
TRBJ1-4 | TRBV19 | ASSIDLPTNEKLF
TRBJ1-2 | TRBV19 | ASSMGYGYT
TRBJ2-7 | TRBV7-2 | ASSTTELAEDLMKQY
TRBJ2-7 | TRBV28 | ASSYGAGKSLSYEQY
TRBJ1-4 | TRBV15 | ATSTPLGGSTNEKLF
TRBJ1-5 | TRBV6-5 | ASSLKKGPDQPQH
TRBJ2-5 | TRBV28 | ASRGQSQETQY
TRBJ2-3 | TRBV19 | ASSIGVDYSTDTQY
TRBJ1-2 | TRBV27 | ASSFGTDYGYT
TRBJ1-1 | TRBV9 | ASSVGTTNTEAF
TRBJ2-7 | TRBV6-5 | ASSPIAGGPHEQY
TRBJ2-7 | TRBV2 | ASSDLGGGTYEQY
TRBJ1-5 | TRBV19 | ASRGPEGNQPQH
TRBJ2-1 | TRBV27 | ASSSTEYNEQF
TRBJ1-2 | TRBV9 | ASSAGSGVGMGYT
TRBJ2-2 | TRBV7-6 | ASSLGGTGELF